This record concerns one TCR beta chain sequence. What it recognizes is unknown. TCRdb recomputed calls from the multiplex PCR reads with MiXCR, one row per CDR3 protein. This sample has more than 50,000 distinct CDR3 sequences; roughly 44% occur once, and the top ten carry roughly 9%. This entry comes from a study of breast tumors, draining lymph nodes, adjacent tissues. Study-level results: Findings are consistent with lymph node origin and intratumoral expansion of most tumor T cells. Tumor repertoires ranked between lymph nodes and nontumor tissue in diversity, with V and J gene preferences.

This CDR3 has 16 residues. The V gene's germline CDR1 is SGHDT and CDR2 YYEEEE. V lost 1 base and J lost 2, with 13 bases in between. This rearrangement joins TRBV5-6 to TRBJ2-1; tentatively, D is TRBD2 (6 bases). Sample: breast tumor tissue. This receptor was identified in a female donor with breast cancer. Some clones in this sample may be carry-over from other donors' samples. CDR3 bases: TGTGCCAGCAGCTTGTTCGGCGGGACGGCCTACAATGAGCAGTTCTTC. It is translated as CASSLFGGTAYNEQFF.